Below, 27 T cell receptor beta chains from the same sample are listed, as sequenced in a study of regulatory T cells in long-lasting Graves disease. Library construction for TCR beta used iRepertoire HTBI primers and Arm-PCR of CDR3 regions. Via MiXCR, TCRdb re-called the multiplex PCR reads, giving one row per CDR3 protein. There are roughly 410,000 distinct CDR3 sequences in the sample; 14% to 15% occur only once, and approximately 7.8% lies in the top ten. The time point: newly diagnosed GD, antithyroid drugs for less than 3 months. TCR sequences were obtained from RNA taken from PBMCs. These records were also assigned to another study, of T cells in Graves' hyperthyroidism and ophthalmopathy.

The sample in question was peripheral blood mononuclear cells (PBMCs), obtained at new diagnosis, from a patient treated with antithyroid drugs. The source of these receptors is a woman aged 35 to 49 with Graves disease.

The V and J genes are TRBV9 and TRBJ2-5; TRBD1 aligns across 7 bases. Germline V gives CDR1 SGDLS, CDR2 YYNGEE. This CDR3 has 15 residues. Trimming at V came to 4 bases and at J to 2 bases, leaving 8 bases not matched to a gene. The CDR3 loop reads CASSPPDRVQETQYF. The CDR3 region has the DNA TGTGCCAGCAGCCCCCCAGACAGGGTACAAGAGACCCAGTACTTC.

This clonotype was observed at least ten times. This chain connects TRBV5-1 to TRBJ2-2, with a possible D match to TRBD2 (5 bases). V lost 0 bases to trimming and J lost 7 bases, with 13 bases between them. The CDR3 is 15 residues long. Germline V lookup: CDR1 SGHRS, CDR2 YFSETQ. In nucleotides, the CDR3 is TGCGCCAGCAGCTTGGGTCAGCGGCCCGACGGGGAGCTGTTTTTT. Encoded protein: CASSLGQRPDGELFF.

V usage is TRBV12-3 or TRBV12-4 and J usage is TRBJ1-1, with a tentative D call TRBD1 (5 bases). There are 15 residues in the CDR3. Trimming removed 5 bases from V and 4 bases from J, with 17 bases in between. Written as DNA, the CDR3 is TGTGCCAGCAGTAACGGGCGGGGCTCGCTCACTGAAGCTTTCTTT. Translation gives CASSNGRGSLTEAFF.

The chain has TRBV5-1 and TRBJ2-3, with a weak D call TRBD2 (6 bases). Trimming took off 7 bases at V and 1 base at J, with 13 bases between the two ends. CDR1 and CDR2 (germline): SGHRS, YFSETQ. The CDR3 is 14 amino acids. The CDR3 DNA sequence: TGCGCCAGCCTCCTGGGGGAGGGCACAGATACGCAGTATTTT. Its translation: CASLLGEGTDTQYF.

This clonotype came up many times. As DNA, the CDR3 is TGCAGCGTTGAAGGCACAACTAGCACAGATACGCAGTATTTT. This gives the protein CSVEGTTSTDTQYF. The chain couples TRBV29-1 to TRBJ2-3; no reliable D call. CDR3 length: 14 residues. The V gene lost 1 base and the J gene lost 0 bases, with 8 bases spanning the gap. Germline V gene sequence: CDR1 SQVTM, CDR2 ANQGSEA.

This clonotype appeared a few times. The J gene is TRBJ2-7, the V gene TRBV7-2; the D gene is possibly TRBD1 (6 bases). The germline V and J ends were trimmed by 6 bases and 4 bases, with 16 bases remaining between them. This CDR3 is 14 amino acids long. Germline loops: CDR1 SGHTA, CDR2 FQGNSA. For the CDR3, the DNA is TGTGCCAGCAGTACCGGTGGACAGCTATACGAGCAGTACTTC. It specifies CASSTGGQLYEQYF.

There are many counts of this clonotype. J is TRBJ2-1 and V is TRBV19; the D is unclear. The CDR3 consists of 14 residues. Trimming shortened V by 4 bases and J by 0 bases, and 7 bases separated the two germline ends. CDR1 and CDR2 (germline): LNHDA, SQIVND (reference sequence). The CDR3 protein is CASSRRTSYNEQFF. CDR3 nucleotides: TGTGCCAGTAGTAGGCGGACCTCCTACAATGAGCAGTTCTTC.

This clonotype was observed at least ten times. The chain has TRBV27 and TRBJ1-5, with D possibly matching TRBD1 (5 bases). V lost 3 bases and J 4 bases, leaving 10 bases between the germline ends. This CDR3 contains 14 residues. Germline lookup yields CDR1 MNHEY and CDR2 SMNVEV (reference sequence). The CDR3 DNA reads TGTGCCAGCAGTTTCGGCGGGGCGAATCAGCCCCAGCATTTT. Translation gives CASSFGGANQPQHF.

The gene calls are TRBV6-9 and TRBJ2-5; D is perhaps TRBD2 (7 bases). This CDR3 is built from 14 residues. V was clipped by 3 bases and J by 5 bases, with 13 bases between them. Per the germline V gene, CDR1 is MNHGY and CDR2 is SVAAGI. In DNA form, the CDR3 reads TGTGCCAGCAGTTACAGAGGGGGGGGGGAGACCCAGTACTTC. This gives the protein CASSYRGGGETQYF.

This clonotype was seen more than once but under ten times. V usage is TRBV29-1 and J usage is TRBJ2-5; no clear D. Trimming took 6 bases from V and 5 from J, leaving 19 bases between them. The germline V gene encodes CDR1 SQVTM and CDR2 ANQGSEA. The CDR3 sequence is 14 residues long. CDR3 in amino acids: CSVTFSWVRETQYF. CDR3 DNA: TGCAGCGTCACCTTTTCGTGGGTTCGGGAGACCCAGTACTTC.

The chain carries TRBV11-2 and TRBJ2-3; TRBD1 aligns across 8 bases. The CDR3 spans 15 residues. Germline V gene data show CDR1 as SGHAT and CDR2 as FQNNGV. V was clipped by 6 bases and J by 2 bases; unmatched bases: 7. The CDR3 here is CASSSGQGTTDTQYF. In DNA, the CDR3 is TGTGCCAGCAGTTCCGGACAGGGCACCACAGATACGCAGTATTTT.

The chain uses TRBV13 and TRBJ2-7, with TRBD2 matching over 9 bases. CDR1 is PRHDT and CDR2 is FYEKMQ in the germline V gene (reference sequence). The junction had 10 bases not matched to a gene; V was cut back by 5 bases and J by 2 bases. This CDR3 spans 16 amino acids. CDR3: CASSADRREGPYEQYF. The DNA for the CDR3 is TGTGCCAGCAGCGCAGATCGGCGGGAGGGGCCCTACGAGCAGTACTTC. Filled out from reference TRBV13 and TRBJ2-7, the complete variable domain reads AAGVIQSPRHLIKEKRETATLKCYPIPRHDTVYWYQQGPGQDPQFLISFYEKMQSDKGSIPDRFSAQQFSDYHSELNMSSLELGDSALYFCASSADRREGPYEQYFGPGTRLTVT.

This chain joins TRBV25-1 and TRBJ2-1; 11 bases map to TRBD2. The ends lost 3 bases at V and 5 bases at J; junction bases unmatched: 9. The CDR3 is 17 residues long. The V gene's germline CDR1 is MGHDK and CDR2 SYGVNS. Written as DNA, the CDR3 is TGTGCCAGCAGTGATCTCAGACTAGCGGGAACCGACAATGAGCAGTTCTTC. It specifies CASSDLRLAGTDNEQFF.

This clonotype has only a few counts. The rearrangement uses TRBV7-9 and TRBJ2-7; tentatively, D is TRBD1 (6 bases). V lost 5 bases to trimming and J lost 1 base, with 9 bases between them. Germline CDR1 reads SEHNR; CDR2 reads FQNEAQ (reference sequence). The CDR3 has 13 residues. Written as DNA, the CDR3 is TGTGCCAGCAGCGCGCAGGGGTCCTACGAGCAGTACTTC. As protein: CASSAQGSYEQYF.

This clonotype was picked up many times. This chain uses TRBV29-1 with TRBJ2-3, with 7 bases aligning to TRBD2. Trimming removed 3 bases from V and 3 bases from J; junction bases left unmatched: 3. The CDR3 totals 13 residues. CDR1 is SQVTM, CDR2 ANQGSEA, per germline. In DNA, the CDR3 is TGCAGCGTTGAGCGGGAGCTTACAGATACGCAGTATTTT. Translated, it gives CSVERELTDTQYF.

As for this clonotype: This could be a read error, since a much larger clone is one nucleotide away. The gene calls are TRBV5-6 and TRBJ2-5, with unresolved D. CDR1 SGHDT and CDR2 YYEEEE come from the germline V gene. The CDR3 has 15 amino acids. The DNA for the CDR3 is TGTGCCAGCAGCTTGGTTCTTCTCCGGCAAGAGGCCCAGTACTTC. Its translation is CASSLVLLRQEAQYF.

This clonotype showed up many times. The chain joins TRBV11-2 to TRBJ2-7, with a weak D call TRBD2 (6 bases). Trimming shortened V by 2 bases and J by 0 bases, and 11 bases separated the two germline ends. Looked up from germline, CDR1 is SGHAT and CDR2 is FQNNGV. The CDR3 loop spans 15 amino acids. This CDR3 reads CASSLIFGSSYEQYF. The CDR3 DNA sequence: TGTGCCAGCAGCTTAATTTTCGGGAGCTCCTACGAGCAGTACTTC. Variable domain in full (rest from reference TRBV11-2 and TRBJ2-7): EAGVAQSPRYKIIEKRQSVAFWCNPISGHATLYWYQQILGQGPKLLIQFQNNGVVDDSQLPKDRFSAERLKGVDSTLKIQPAKLEDSAVYLCASSLIFGSSYEQYFGPGTRLTVT.

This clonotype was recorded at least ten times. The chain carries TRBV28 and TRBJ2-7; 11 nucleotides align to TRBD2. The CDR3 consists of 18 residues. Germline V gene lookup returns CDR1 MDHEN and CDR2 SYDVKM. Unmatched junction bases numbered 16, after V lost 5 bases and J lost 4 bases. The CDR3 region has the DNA TGTGCCAGCAGTACACATTTCTCGACTAGCGGGATTTCTTACGAGCAGTACTTC. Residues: CASSTHFSTSGISYEQYF.

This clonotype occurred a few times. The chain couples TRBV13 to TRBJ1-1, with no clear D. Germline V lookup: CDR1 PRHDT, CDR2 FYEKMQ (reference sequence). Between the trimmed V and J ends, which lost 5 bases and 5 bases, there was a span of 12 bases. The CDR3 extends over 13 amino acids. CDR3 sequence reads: CASSPDPGTEAFF. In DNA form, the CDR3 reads TGTGCCAGCAGCCCGGACCCCGGTACTGAAGCTTTCTTT.

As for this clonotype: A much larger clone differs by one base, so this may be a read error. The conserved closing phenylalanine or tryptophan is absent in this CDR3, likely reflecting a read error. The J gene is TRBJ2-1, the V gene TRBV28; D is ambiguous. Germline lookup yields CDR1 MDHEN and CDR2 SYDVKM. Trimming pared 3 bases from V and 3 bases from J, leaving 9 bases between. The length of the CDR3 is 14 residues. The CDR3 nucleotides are TGTGCCAGCAGTTTCCTAACGGGCTACAATGAGCAGTTCCTC. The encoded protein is CASSFLTGYNEQFL.

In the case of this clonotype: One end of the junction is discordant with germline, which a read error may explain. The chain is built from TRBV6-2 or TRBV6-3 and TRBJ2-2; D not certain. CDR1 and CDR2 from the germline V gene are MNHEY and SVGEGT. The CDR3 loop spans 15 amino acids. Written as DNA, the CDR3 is TGTGCCGGCAGTTACTCGACTGCGAACACCGGGGAGCTGTTTTTT. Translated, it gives CAGSYSTANTGELFF.

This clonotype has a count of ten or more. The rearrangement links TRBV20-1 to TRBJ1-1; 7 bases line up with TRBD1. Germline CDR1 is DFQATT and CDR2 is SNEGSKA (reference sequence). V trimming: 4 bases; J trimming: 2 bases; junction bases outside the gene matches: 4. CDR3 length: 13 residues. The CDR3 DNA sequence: TGCAGTGCTACCCGGGACAGAAACACTGAAGCTTTCTTT. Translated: CSATRDRNTEAFF.

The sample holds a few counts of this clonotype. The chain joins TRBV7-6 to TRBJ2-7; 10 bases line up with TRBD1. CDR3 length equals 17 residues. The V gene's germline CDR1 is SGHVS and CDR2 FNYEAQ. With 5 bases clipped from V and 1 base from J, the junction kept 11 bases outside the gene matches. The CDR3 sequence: CASSPGTGAGFSYEQYF. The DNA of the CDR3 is TGTGCCAGCAGCCCCGGGACAGGGGCAGGTTTTTCCTACGAGCAGTACTTC.

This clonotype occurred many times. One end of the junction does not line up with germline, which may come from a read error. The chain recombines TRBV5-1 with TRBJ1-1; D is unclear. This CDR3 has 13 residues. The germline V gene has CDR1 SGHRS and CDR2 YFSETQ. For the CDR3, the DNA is TGTGCCAGCAGCCTTAGAGCGAACACTGAAGCTTTCTTT. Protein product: CASSLRANTEAFF.

The CDR3 here is CASSESGGLNEQYF. CDR3 sequence (DNA): TGTGCCAGCTCAGAGAGCGGGGGTTTAAACGAGCAGTACTTC. The rearrangement uses TRBV18 and TRBJ2-7; TRBD2 aligns across 8 bases. This CDR3 comprises 14 residues. The junction had 8 bases not matched to a gene; V was cut back by 5 bases and J by 5 bases. Germline V gene data show CDR1 as KGHSH and CDR2 as LQKENI.

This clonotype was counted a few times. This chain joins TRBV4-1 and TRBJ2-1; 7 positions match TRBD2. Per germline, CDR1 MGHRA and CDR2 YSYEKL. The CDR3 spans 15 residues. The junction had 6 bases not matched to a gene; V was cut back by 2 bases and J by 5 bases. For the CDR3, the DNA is TGCGCCAGCAGCCAACTAGCGGAACGAAACAATGAGCAGTTCTTC. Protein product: CASSQLAERNNEQFF.

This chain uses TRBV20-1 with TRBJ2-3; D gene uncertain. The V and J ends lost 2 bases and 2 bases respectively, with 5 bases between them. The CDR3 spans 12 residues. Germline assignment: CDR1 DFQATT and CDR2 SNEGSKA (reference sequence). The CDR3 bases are TGCAGTGCTAGAACCTACACAGATACGCAGTATTTT. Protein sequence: CSARTYTDTQYF.